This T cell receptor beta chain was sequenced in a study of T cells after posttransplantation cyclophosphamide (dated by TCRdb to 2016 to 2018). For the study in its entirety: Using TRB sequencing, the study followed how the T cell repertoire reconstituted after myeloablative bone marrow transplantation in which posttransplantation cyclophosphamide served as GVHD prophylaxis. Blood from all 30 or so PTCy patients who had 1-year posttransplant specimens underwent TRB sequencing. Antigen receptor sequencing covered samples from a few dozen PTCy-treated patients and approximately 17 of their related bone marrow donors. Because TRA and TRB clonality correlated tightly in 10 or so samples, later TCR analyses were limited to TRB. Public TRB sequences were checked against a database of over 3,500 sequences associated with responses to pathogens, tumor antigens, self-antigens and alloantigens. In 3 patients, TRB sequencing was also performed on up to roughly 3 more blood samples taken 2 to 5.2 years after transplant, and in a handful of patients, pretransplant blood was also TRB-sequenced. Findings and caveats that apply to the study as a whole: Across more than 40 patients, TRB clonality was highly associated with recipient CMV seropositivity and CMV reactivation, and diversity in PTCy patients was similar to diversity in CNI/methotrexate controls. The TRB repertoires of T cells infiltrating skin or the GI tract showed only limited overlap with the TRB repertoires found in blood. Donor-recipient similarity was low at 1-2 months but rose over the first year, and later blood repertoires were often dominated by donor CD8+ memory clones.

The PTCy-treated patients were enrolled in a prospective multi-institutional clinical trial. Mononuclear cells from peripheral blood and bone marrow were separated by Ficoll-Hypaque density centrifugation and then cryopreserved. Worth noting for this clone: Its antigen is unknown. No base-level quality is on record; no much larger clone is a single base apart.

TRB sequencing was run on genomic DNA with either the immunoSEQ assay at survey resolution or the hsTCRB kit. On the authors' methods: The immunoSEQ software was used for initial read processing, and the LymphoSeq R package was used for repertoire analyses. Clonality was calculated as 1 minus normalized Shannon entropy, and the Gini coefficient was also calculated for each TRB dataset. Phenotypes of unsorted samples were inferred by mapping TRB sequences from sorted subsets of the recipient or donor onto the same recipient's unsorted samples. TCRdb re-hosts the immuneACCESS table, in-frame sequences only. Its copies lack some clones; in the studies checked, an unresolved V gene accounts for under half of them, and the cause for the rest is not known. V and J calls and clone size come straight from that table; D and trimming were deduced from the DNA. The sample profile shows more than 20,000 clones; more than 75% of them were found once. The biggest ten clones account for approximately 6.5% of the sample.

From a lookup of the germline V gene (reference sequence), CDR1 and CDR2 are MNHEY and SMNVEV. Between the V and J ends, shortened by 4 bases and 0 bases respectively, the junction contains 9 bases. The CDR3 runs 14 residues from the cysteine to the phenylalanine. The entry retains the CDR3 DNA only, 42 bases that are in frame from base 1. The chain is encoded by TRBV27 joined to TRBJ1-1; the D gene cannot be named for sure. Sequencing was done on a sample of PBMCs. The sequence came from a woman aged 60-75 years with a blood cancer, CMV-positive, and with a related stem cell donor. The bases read TGTGCCAGCAGTTCGAACAAACTGAACACTGAAGCTTTCTTT. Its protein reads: CASSSNKLNTEAFF.